The clone carrying this TCR beta chain was counted only a few times. Its specificity is not known. Using constant-segment primers, 5'RACE produced TCR alpha and TCR beta cDNA libraries carrying sample barcodes and UMIs. TCRdb re-analysed the 5' RACE reads in MiXCR, keeping a single row per CDR3 protein. The sample contains 250,000 or so distinct CDR3 sequences, over 15% of which appear only once. The data originate from a study of T-cell memory formation after mild COVID-19. Across the whole study: TCR clusters mostly belonged to single donors. General study results and limits: In second-wave clones peaking day 37, SARS-CoV-2 specificity remained unconfirmed.

The CDR3 is made up of 16 amino acids. CDR1 is KGHDR and CDR2 is SFDVKD in the germline V gene. Trimming took off 1 base at V and 5 bases at J, with 13 bases between the two ends. V gene TRBV24-1 combines with J gene TRBJ2-2; maybe TRBD2 (5 bases). The TCR comes from a man younger than 30 who had mild COVID-19 (a few samples of this study predate the infection). Cell type and time point are not known. The sample consisted of PBMCs or a T cell subset sorted from them (not recorded which). Here the CDR3 reads CATSDLKRGVTGELFF. The CDR3 DNA reads TGTGCCACCAGTGATTTAAAACGGGGAGTAACCGGGGAGCTGTTTTTT.